This TCR beta chain was found in a study of T cell repertoires in cytomegalovirus infection. Study-level information: In the study, CMV epitopes included recently identified HLA-C-restricted and well-studied HLA-B-restricted ones. From public TCR beta signatures came an indication of both CMV infection and matching HLA type.

The study, taken as a whole, reports: The ex vivo response showed dominance by HLA-C-restricted CMV-specific TCR beta clonotypes. Cumulative frequency of public TCR beta families picked out carriers of CMV plus the relevant HLA.

TCRdb reprocessed the reads via MiXCR and lists one record per CDR3 protein. The sample includes approximately 1,000,000 distinct CDR3 sequences, 31% of them seen just once. V lost 4 bases and J 4 bases, leaving 18 bases between the germline ends. CDR1 is MNHEY and CDR2 is SMNVEV in the germline V gene (reference sequence). The CDR3 contains 16 residues. Notes on this clonotype: Its antigen remains unidentified.

The V and J genes are TRBV27 and TRBJ2-3; the D is unclear. The sequences come from cultured CD8+ T cells from PBMCs, collected from culture after CMV antigen stimulation. The receptor comes from a human donor in good health (CMV status not recorded). Some clones in this sample may be carry-over from other donors' samples. The DNA for the CDR3 is TGTGCCAGCAGTTCATCGGGTTTGCGAGAGTCAGATACGCAGTATTTT. Translated: CASSSSGLRESDTQYF.